These 5 T cell receptor beta chains originate from one sample sequenced in a study of identical twins. MiXCR, applied by TCRdb to the 5' RACE reads, yields one record per CDR3 protein. The repertoire holds just over 500,000 distinct CDR3 sequences, with roughly a fifth as singletons. This sample also belongs to another study, concerning T cells expressing NK-cell markers.

The sequencing input was CD4+ T cells sorted from blood. The receptors were gathered from a woman between 18 and 29 years old in good health.

V and J are TRBV29-1 and TRBJ2-3; the D is unclear. V lost 5 bases and J 1 base, leaving 10 bases between the germline ends. This CDR3 comprises 13 residues. The germline V gene encodes CDR1 SQVTM and CDR2 ANQGSEA. CDR3 in DNA: TGCAGCGTTCTACAGCATCGCACAGATACGCAGTATTTT. It encodes CSVLQHRTDTQYF.

The V gene is TRBV10-3, the J gene TRBJ2-7, with D unresolved. With 0 bases removed from V and 2 bases from J, the gap between germline ends came to 14 bases. This CDR3 region has 16 residues. Germline V gene lookup returns CDR1 ENHRY and CDR2 SYGVKD. The CDR3 nucleotides read TGTGCCATCAGTGAGTCCCGATCTCAAGGGCCCTACGAGCAGTACTTC. Amino acids: CAISESRSQGPYEQYF.

This clonotype was counted ten times or more. This rearrangement joins TRBV18 to TRBJ2-3; TRBD2 is a possible D gene (6 bases). Trimming removed 1 base at V and 4 bases at J, with 9 bases between. Germline loops: CDR1 KGHSH, CDR2 LQKENI. This CDR3 comprises 14 residues. The chain's CDR3 is CASSPLVAADTQYF. CDR3 DNA: TGTGCCAGCTCACCACTAGTAGCGGCAGATACGCAGTATTTT.

The chain combines TRBV29-1 with TRBJ2-2; D possibly corresponds to TRBD2 (5 bases). The CDR3 runs to 14 residues. The germline gives CDR1 SQVTM, CDR2 ANQGSEA. The V and J ends lost 0 bases and 7 bases respectively, with 12 bases between them. CDR3 residues: CSVEEIRGSGELFF. The CDR3 bases are TGCAGCGTTGAAGAAATCCGGGGAAGCGGGGAGCTGTTTTTT.

This clonotype was counted between two and nine times. The CDR3 reads CAISDRKNRTGGSYNEQFF. The CDR3 DNA is TGTGCCATCAGTGACAGAAAGAACAGAACAGGGGGTAGCTACAATGAGCAGTTCTTC. The gene calls are TRBV10-3 and TRBJ2-1, with TRBD1 identical over 8 bases. After removal of 3 bases from V and 3 bases from J, the junction contained 16 bases not matched to a gene. Germline-derived CDR1 and CDR2 are ENHRY and SYGVKD. This CDR3 is built from 19 residues.